The present TCR beta chain was sequenced within a study of cytomegalovirus exposure and HLA in healthy donors. Whole-study context: Of the donors genotyped, approximately 430 in all, 75% to 85% fell in the Caucasian-associated ancestry cluster. Study-level findings and limits: The likely origin of a cluster of highly shared sequence variants was a sequencing artifact. The study reported that TCR beta sequences accurately predicted HLA-A and HLA-B alleles in most subjects. Accounts indicate the classifier identified cytomegalovirus status with strong specificity and sensitivity.

Vbeta (60) and Jbeta (13) primers were used in the PCR. This table comes from immunoSEQ multiplex PCR, and its TCRdb copy is limited to in-frame clones, with some not included. The sample lists about 160,000 clones, about 80% seen once, with just under 1% in the top ten. Worth noting for this clone: Antigen unknown.

The CDR3 extends over 13 amino acids. In germline, CDR1 is SGHTA, CDR2 FQGNSA. V gave up 5 bases and J gave up 8 bases, with 15 bases separating them. The chain has TRBV7-2 and TRBJ1-2; a weak D match, TRBD1 (5 bases). The sequenced sample consisted of PBMCs. This TCR was recovered from a woman aged 50 to 65 in good health and CMV-seropositive. The CDR3 DNA reads as TGTGCCAGCAGCACAAGCAGGGTTCGAGGCTACACCTTC. This encodes CASSTSRVRGYTF.